This T cell receptor beta chain was recovered during a study of Tregs in tolerant kidney transplant recipients. TCRdb's copy holds only in-frame clones and misses some; the assay was immunoSEQ multiplex PCR. The table has roughly 80,000 clones, about 98% seen once. The germline V gene has CDR1 KGHSH and CDR2 LQKENI. This CDR3 has 14 amino acids. Trimming took 3 bases from V and 1 from J, leaving 7 bases between them. The specimen comprised CD4+ T cells from blood, sampled before the transplant. The gene calls are TRBV18 and TRBJ2-1, with D perhaps TRBD1 (6 bases). This TCR came from a human donor who received a combined kidney and bone marrow transplant. In DNA, the CDR3 is TGTGCCAGCTCACCGGACAGTTCCTACAATGAGCAGTTCTTC. Amino acid sequence: CASSPDSSYNEQFF.